These T cell receptor beta chains were read from a single sample in a study of T cells in Graves' hyperthyroidism and ophthalmopathy. TCRdb processed the multiplex PCR reads anew with MiXCR; each CDR3 protein has one entry. This table holds under 350,000 distinct CDR3 sequences, 15% to 20% found once. The sequencing sample was made of blood. Receptors were obtained from an older woman with Graves' ophthalmopathy. Each CDR3 is given with its conserved first and last residue. D genes are given only for firm matches. A row's size may be missing; if present it is once, few, many or a size class.

TRBJ2-3 | NA | NA | TRBV4-3 | TGCGCCAGCAGCCAAGGACTATACACAGGTACGCAGTATTTT | CASSQGLYTGTQYF
TRBJ1-2 | NA | few | TRBV6-1 | TGTGCCAGCAGCCTAAACGAGAGGGGGGACTATGGCTACACCTTC | CASSLNERGDYGYTF
TRBJ2-1 | NA | many | TRBV20-1 | TGCAGTGCTTCCGGGACCACCTACAATGAGCAGTTCTTC | CSASGTTYNEQFF
TRBJ1-3 | TRBD1 | few | TRBV5-5 | TGTGCCAGCAGCTTGGAGGACAGGGGTTGGGACACCATATATTTT | CASSLEDRGWDTIYF
TRBJ2-1 | NA | few | TRBV5-1 | TGCGCCAGCAGCTTGGCCCTCGGGGGCTACGAGCAGTTCTTC | CASSLALGGYEQFF
TRBJ2-1 | NA | many | TRBV7-8 | TGTGCCAGCAGCCCAACGGGTTGGGAGCAGTTCTTC | CASSPTGWEQFF
TRBJ2-3 | NA | many | TRBV11-3 | TGTGCCAGCAGCTTAGGGGGGGACCTCACAGATACGCAGTATTTT | CASSLGGDLTDTQYF
TRBJ1-3 | NA | many | TRBV5-1 | TGCGCCAGCAGCTTGGATGGCGCAGAAAACACCATATATTTT | CASSLDGAENTIYF
TRBJ2-3 | NA | NA | TRBV19 | TGTGCCAGTAGTCGGGGATGGATGGAGGGTTTACCAGATACGCAGTATTTT | CASSRGWMEGLPDTQYF
TRBJ1-5 | NA | NA | TRBV12-3/TRBV12-4 | TGTGCCAGCAGCAATCAGGGGCCCGATCAGCCCCAGCATTTT | CASSNQGPDQPQHF